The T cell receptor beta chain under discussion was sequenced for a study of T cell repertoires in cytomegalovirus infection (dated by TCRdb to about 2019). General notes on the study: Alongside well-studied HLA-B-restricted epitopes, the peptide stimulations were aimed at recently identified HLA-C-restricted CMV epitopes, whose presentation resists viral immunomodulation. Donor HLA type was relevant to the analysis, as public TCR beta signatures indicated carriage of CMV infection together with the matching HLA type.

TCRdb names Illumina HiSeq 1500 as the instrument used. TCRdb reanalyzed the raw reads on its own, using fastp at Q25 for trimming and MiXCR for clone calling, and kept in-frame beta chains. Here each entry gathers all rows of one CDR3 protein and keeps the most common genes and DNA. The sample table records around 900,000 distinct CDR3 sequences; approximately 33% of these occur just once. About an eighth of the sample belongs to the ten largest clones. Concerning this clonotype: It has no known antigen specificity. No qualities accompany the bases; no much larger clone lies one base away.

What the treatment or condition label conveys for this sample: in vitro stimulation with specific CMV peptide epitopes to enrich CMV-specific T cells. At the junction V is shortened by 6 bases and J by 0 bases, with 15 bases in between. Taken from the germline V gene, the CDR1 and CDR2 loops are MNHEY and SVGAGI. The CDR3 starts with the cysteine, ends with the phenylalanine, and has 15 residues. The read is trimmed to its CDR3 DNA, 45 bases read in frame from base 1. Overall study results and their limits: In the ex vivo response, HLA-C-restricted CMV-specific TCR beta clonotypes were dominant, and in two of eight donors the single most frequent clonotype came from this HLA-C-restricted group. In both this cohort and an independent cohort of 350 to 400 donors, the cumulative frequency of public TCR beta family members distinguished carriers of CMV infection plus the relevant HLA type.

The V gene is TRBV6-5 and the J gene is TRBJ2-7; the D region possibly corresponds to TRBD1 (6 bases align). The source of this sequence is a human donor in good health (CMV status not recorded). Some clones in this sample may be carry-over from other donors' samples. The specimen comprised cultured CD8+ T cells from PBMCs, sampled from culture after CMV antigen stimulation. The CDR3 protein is CASRITGRSSYEQYF. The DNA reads TGTGCCAGCAGGATTACAGGGCGGAGCTCCTACGAGCAGTACTTC.